This T cell receptor beta chain was sequenced during a study of cytomegalovirus exposure and HLA in healthy donors. Trimming removed 0 bases from V and 0 bases from J; junction bases left unmatched: 4. Germline V gene data show CDR1 as LGHNA and CDR2 as YNFKEQ. This CDR3 contains 16 residues. Primers for the PCR totalled 60 Vbeta and 13 Jbeta. The repertoire was sequenced with immunoSEQ multiplex PCR; TCRdb's copy has only in-frame clones and lacks some. The data contain 98,000 or so clones, less than 85% of them singletons. V gene TRBV4-2 combines with J gene TRBJ2-7; 8 nucleotides align to TRBD2. The specimen was PBMCs. The receptor was isolated from a woman aged 18-29 years in good health and CMV-seropositive. CDR3 in amino acids: CASSQDPAGVSYEQYF. Written as DNA, the CDR3 is TGTGCCAGCAGCCAAGACCCAGCGGGAGTCTCCTACGAGCAGTACTTC.